The following is a T cell receptor (beta chain) sequence with its context. The sample belongs to a study of blood T cell repertoires in COVID-19. As for the study in general: Sources were T cells, B-cell-depleted T cells, or PBMCs; the material itself was cDNA or gDNA.

Methods used by the authors: Nucleated cell counts were estimated from reference gene primer amplification. Measured with immunoSEQ multiplex PCR; TCRdb has only the in-frame clones, and not every one. The V and J calls and the clone size are those of that table, but D and trimming were determined from the DNA. Counted here are about 190,000 clones, roughly 73% occurring once; the ten biggest clones make up about 3%. V lost 8 bases, J lost 0 bases, and 10 bases lay in between. The CDR3 extends over 13 amino acids. The V gene's germline CDR1 is SGHVS and CDR2 FQNEAQ. This TCR was recovered from a woman of 80 years or more with active or convalescent COVID-19. The chain links TRBV7-8 to TRBJ1-1; D unresolved. Source material: peripheral blood. CDR3: CASGRLLNTEAFF. DNA for the CDR3: TGTGCCAGCGGGCGATTGCTGAACACTGAAGCTTTCTTT.